The clone carrying this T cell receptor (beta chain) was seen a handful of times. These data belong to a study of blood T cell repertoires in COVID-19. Background on the study: COVID-19 samples collected from the United States, Italy and Spain covered acute and convalescent phases.

Germline CDR1 and CDR2: SQVTM and ANQGSEA. Trimming took 8 bases from V and 7 from J, leaving 17 bases between them. This CDR3 comprises 12 residues. In the source study's methods: Quantification of nucleated cells was approximated via reference gene primer amplification. TCRdb keeps only in-frame clones here, not all; method: immunoSEQ multiplex PCR. That table supplies the V and J calls and clone size; D and trimming were determined from the DNA. The table shows about 340,000 clones, with around 83% occurring only once. This chain connects TRBV29-1 to TRBJ1-2, with D possibly matching TRBD1 (5 bases). The specimen was peripheral blood. This sequence originates from a man aged 30 to 45 with active or convalescent COVID-19. CDR3 region: CSWGGGASGYTF. CDR3 sequence (DNA): TGCAGCTGGGGCGGCGGCGCTAGTGGCTACACCTTC.